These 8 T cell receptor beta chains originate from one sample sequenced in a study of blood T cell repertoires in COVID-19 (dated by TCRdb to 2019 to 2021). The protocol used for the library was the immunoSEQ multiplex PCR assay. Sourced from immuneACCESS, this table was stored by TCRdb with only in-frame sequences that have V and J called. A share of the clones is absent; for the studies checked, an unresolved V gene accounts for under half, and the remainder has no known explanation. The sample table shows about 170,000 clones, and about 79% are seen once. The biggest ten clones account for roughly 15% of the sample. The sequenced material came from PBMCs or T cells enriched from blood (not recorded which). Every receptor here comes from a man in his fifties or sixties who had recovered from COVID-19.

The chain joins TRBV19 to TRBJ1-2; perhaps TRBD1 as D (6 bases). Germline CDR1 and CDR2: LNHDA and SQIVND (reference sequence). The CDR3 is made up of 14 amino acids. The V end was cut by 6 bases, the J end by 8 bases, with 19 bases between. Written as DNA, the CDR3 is TGTGCCAGTAGCCTAGGACAGCAGGCCTGGGGCTACACCTTC. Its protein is CASSLGQQAWGYTF.

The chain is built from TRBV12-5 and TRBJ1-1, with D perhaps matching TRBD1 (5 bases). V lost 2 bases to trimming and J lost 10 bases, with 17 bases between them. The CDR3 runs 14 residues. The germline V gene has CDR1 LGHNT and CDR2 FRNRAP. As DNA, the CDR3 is TGTGCTAGTGGTTTGAGCGGGACGCCGGTCGTAGCTTTCTTT. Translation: CASGLSGTPVVAFF.

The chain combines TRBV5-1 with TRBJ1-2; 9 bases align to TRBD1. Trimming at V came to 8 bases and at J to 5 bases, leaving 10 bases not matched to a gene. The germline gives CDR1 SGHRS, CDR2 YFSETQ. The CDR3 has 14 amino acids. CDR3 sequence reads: CASTREGQGYGYTF. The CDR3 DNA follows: TGCGCCAGTACCCGAGAGGGACAGGGTTATGGCTACACCTTC. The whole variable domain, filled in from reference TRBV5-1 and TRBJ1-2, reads KAGVTQTPRYLIKTRGQQVTLSCSPISGHRSVSWYQQTPGQGLQFLFEYFSETQRNKGNFPGRFSGRQFSNSRSEMNVSTLELGDSALYLCASTREGQGYGYTFGSGTRLTVV.

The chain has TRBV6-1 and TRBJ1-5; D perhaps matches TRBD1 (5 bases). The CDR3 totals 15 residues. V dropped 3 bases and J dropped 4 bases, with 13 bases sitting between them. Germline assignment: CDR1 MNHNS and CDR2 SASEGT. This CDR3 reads CASSDRQTQNQPQHF. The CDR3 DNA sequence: TGTGCCAGCAGTGATCGACAGACTCAAAATCAGCCCCAGCATTTT.

The CDR3: CASSLAGGQGRNQPQHF. CDR3 DNA sequence: TGTGCCAGCAGCTTGGCCGGGGGACAGGGCAGAAATCAGCCCCAGCATTTT. This chain links TRBV5-6 with TRBJ1-5; 9 bases align to TRBD1. Germline V lookup: CDR1 SGHDT, CDR2 YYEEEE. The V segment lost 0 bases and the J segment 4 bases; nucleotides outside the gene matches: 8. The CDR3 contains 17 residues.

CDR3 coding DNA: TGTGCCAGCAGCTTAGCCGTGACAGGGGTGGCTGGCTACACCTTC. As protein: CASSLAVTGVAGYTF. V is TRBV7-2 and J is TRBJ1-2, with 8 bases that match TRBD1. Per germline, CDR1 SGHTA and CDR2 FQGNSA. The CDR3 has 15 residues. J lost 7 bases, V lost 0 bases, and 7 bases had no gene match. The variable domain in full, completed from reference TRBV7-2 and TRBJ1-2, reads GAGVSQSPSNKVTEKGKDVELRCDPISGHTALYWYRQSLGQGLEFLIYFQGNSAPDKSGLPSDRFSAERTGGSVSTLTIQRTQQEDSAVYLCASSLAVTGVAGYTFGSGTRLTVV.

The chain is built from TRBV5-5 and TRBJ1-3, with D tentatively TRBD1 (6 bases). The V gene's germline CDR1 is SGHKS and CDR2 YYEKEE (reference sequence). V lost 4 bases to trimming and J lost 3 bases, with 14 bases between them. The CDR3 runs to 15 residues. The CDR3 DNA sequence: TGTGCCAGCAGCCTACAAACAGGGTTTGGAAACACCATATATTTT. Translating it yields CASSLQTGFGNTIYF.

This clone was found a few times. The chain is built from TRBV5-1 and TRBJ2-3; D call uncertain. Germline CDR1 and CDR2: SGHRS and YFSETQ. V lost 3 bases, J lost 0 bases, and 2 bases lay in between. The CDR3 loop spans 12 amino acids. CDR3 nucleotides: TGCGCCAGCAGCTCTAGCACAGATACGCAGTATTTT. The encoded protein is CASSSSTDTQYF. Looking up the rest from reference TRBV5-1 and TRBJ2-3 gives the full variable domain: KAGVTQTPRYLIKTRGQQVTLSCSPISGHRSVSWYQQTPGQGLQFLFEYFSETQRNKGNFPGRFSGRQFSNSRSEMNVSTLELGDSALYLCASSSSTDTQYFGPGTRLTVL.